This record looks at one T cell receptor (beta chain) sequence and its context. Measured with immunoSEQ multiplex PCR; TCRdb has only the in-frame clones, and not every one. This table has hundreds of thousands of clones, about nine tenths appearing once. The source of the sample is a study of blood T cell repertoires in COVID-19. Study overall: Sample material is recorded as cDNA or gDNA derived from T cells, B-cell-depleted T cells, or PBMCs.

The CDR3 covers 17 residues. CDR1 is LNHDA and CDR2 is SQIVND in the germline V gene (reference sequence). Trimming cost V 3 bases and J 2 bases; bases outside gene matches: 7. The TCR sequence derives from a man younger than 45 who had recovered from COVID-19. The genes are TRBV19 and TRBJ1-5; 10 bases map to TRBD1. Source material: PBMCs or T cells enriched from blood (not recorded which). This CDR3 is CASSIRQGAGGNQPQHF. CDR3 sequence (DNA): TGTGCCAGTAGTATCAGACAGGGGGCTGGGGGCAATCAGCCCCAGCATTTT.